The T cell receptor beta chain under discussion was sequenced for a study of blood T cells in healthy people across ages. Findings and caveats of the study: There was no known CMV status for donors, so expanded clonotype changes were possibly confounded. Total diversity from one million sequenced T cells was likely underestimated.

Then a second PCR, running roughly 6 to 12 cycles, was carried out with a sample-barcoded 5' primer and a J-beta primer mix. MiXCR, run by TCRdb on the 5' RACE reads, gives a single entry per CDR3 protein. The table lists hundreds of thousands of distinct CDR3 sequences, around 54% of them singletons, with 30% to 45% in the top ten. Per germline, CDR1 SGHRS and CDR2 YFSETQ. The J segment lost 4 bases and the V segment lost 4 bases, leaving 9 bases of the junction unmatched. The CDR3 sequence is 16 residues long. Turning to this clonotype: Its antigen is not known.

The sequenced material came from blood. This TCR was sampled from a man aged 60 to 69 in good health. This sequence joins TRBV5-1 and TRBJ2-1, with 9 bases lining up with TRBD1. CDR3 sequence (DNA): TGCGCCAGCAGCCCCCAGGTGGGGACAGGGTACAATGAGCAGTTCTTC. Encoded protein: CASSPQVGTGYNEQFF.